Below are 13 T cell receptor beta chains sequenced from a single sample in a study of blood T cell repertoires in COVID-19. The assay was immunoSEQ multiplex PCR, and TCRdb's table has in-frame clones only and misses some. This table has under 350,000 clones, roughly 85% appearing once. Sample: peripheral blood. All receptors come from a human donor in a cohort sampled during active COVID-19.

The chain joins TRBV7-8 to TRBJ2-2; tentatively, D is TRBD2 (5 bases). Germline V lookup: CDR1 SGHVS, CDR2 FQNEAQ. The CDR3 loop spans 14 amino acids. V was shortened by 3 bases and J by 2 bases, with 7 bases between the two germline ends. The CDR3 DNA reads TGTGCCAGCAGCTTTGGAGGTAACACCGGGGAGCTGTTTTTT. This encodes CASSFGGNTGELFF.

Points on this clone: The same CDR3 can be traced to other DNA sequences in this sample. V and J are TRBV5-4 and TRBJ1-6, with TRBD1 matching over 7 bases. V dropped 0 bases and J dropped 6; count of bases not matched to a gene: 0. Germline lookup yields CDR1 SGHNT and CDR2 YYREEE (reference sequence). CDR3 size: 14 residues. This CDR3 reads CASSLGQGNSPLHF. The CDR3 DNA follows: TGTGCCAGCAGCTTGGGACAGGGTAATTCACCCCTCCACTTT. The full variable domain, in which reference TRBV5-4 and TRBJ1-6 provide the parts outside the CDR3, is ETGVTQSPTHLIKTRGQQVTLRCSSQSGHNTVSWYQQALGQGPQFIFQYYREEENGRGNFPPRFSGLQFPNYSSELNVNALELDDSALYLCASSLGQGNSPLHFGNGTRLTVT.

The CDR3 nucleotides are TGTGCCAGCAGTTACTCAAGCGGGGGGGCGTCGACGCAGTATTTT. Translated, it gives CASSYSSGGASTQYF. This chain connects TRBV6-5 to TRBJ2-3, with TRBD2 identical over 10 bases. The germline CDR1 and CDR2 sequences are MNHEY and SVGAGI. The junction had 6 bases not matched to a gene; V was cut back by 0 bases and J by 9 bases. This CDR3 has 15 residues.

V and J are TRBV18 and TRBJ2-3, with 8 bases lining up with TRBD2. This CDR3 has 16 residues. Trimming took 4 bases from V and 5 from J; bases not matched to a gene: 11. Germline V gene data show CDR1 as KGHSH and CDR2 as LQKENI. The CDR3: CASSLTSGGRGDTQYF. In DNA form, the CDR3 reads TGTGCCAGCTCACTCACATCGGGGGGGCGTGGAGATACGCAGTATTTT. Combining the CDR3 with reference TRBV18 and TRBJ2-3 gives the whole variable domain NAGVMQNPRHLVRRRGQEARLRCSPMKGHSHVYWYRQLPEEGLKFMVYLQKENIIDESGMPKERFSAEFPKEGPSILRIQQVVRGDSAAYFCASSLTSGGRGDTQYFGPGTRLTVL.

The V and J genes are TRBV6-5 and TRBJ2-7, with D hard to call. Germline V gives CDR1 MNHEY, CDR2 SVGAGI. The CDR3 runs to 15 residues. The ends were cut back, 4 bases at V and 0 bases at J, with 13 bases in the middle. The CDR3 loop reads CASSSPPLSSYEQYF. The CDR3 DNA sequence: TGTGCCAGCAGTTCCCCCCCCCTCAGCTCCTACGAGCAGTACTTC.

This chain uses TRBV12-5 with TRBJ2-7; TRBD2 matches 11 bases. With V trimmed by 0 bases and J by 3 bases, 4 bases remained unmatched. The CDR3 totals 16 residues. Germline V gene data show CDR1 as LGHNT and CDR2 as FRNRAP. The CDR3 loop is CASGLVLAGALYEQYF. The CDR3 DNA reads as TGTGCTAGTGGTTTGGTACTAGCGGGGGCCCTCTACGAGCAGTACTTC. The variable domain in full, completed from reference TRBV12-5 and TRBJ2-7, reads DARVTQTPRHKVTEMGQEVTMRCQPILGHNTVFWYRQTMMQGLELLAYFRNRAPLDDSGMPKDRFSAEMPDATLATLKIQPSEPRDSAVYFCASGLVLAGALYEQYFGPGTRLTVT.

The chain has TRBV4-2 and TRBJ2-3; D unresolved. This CDR3 is 15 amino acids long. V was trimmed by 0 bases and J by 0 bases, leaving 7 bases between them. Germline CDR1 reads LGHNA; CDR2 reads YNFKEQ. The CDR3 bases are TGTGCCAGCAGCCAAGAACGTAGAAGCACAGATACGCAGTATTTT. Encoded protein: CASSQERRSTDTQYF.

This chain links TRBV2 with TRBJ1-5; TRBD1 aligns across 11 bases. J lost 3 bases, V lost 6 bases, and 4 bases had no gene match. Germline values: CDR1 SNHLY, CDR2 FYNNEI. The CDR3 covers 15 residues. CDR3 in DNA: TGTGCCAGCAGCGCGGACAGGGGGCTCAATCAGCCCCAGCATTTT. This sequence encodes CASSADRGLNQPQHF.

In this sample, this clone turned up a few times. The rearrangement joins TRBV5-1 to TRBJ2-7; 7 bases match TRBD1. The ends lost 4 bases at V and 1 base at J; junction bases unmatched: 11. This CDR3 has 16 residues. Per the germline V gene, CDR1 is SGHRS and CDR2 is YFSETQ. The CDR3 is CASSRIPGQTSYEQYF. The CDR3 nucleotides read TGCGCCAGCAGCCGCATACCGGGACAGACGTCCTACGAGCAGTACTTC.

The chain is built from TRBV19 and TRBJ2-4; possible D gene TRBD1, 5 bases. The CDR3 has 13 amino acids. Between the trimmed V and J ends, which lost 9 bases and 9 bases, there was a span of 18 bases. In germline, CDR1 is LNHDA, CDR2 SQIVND (reference sequence). CDR3 region: CASTPAGFGIQYF. The CDR3 nucleotides are TGTGCCAGCACCCCGGCAGGGTTTGGCATTCAGTACTTC.

This clone has only a few counts. The chain couples TRBV3-1 (or the pseudogene TRBV3-2) to TRBJ1-6; D unresolved. The ends were cut back, 4 bases at V and 6 bases at J, with 10 bases in the middle. The CDR3 consists of 14 residues. Germline-derived CDR1 and CDR2 are LGHDT and YNNKEL (reference sequence). CDR3 sequence: CASSPEGFNSPLHF. CDR3 in DNA: TGTGCCAGCAGCCCCGAGGGTTTTAATTCACCCCTCCACTTT.

V is TRBV11-1 and J is TRBJ2-7; 8 positions agree with TRBD1. Germline assignment: CDR1 SGHAT and CDR2 FQDESV (reference sequence). CDR3 length equals 14 residues. The V segment lost 6 bases and the J segment 5 bases; nucleotides outside the gene matches: 9. In DNA form, the CDR3 reads TGTGCCAGCAGTTCGGACAGGGTATACCACGAGCAGTACTTC. Its protein product is CASSSDRVYHEQYF.

In nucleotides, the CDR3 is TGCAGCGTTGAAGATTTCGGGTTTTCCATGAACACTGAAGCTTTCTTT. Translation: CSVEDFGFSMNTEAFF. The V and J genes are TRBV29-1 and TRBJ1-1; no reliable D call. The CDR3 sequence is 16 residues long. Trimming took 0 bases from V and 0 from J, leaving 14 bases between them. CDR1 SQVTM and CDR2 ANQGSEA come from the germline V gene.